This TCR beta chain is drawn from a study of shared clonotypes between healthy human individuals. General study points: A limitation of the genetic and exposure-history diversity represented arose from few donors. In general, naive subsets displayed greater estimated richness than memory subsets did.

The assay was immunoSEQ multiplex PCR, and TCRdb's table has in-frame clones only and misses some. The data contain some 550,000 clones, more than 95% of them seen just once; the ten biggest clones take up less than 0.065%. The CD4+ fraction was divided into a CD45RA+ naive subset and a CD45RA-negative memory subset. On this clone: Its antigen is unidentified.

This CDR3 is 13 amino acids long. J gave up 7 bases and V 7 bases, and 5 bases lay outside the gene matches. Germline V lookup: CDR1 GTSNPN, CDR2 SVGIG (reference sequence). The source material was naive CD4+ T cells sorted from blood. Described subset: CD45RA+ positively selected. The receptor was isolated from a woman aged 25 to 39 in good health. The chain couples TRBV30 to TRBJ2-1; 12 nucleotides line up with TRBD2. In DNA, the CDR3 is TGTGCCTCCCTAGCGGGAGGGGGGAATGAGCAGTTCTTC. Residues: CASLAGGGNEQFF.